A single sample gave rise to the 4 T cell receptor beta chains below, sequenced in a study of T-cell reconstitution after alpha-beta-depleted transplantation in children. This sample's TCRbeta library carried unique molecular identifier barcodes. TCRdb reprocessed the PCR reads via MiXCR and lists one record per CDR3 protein. Found here are about 200,000 distinct CDR3 sequences, about a sixth of them singletons; the top ten hold around 44%. The material sequenced was PBMCs, mostly from graft donor cells, taken 360 days after TCRalphabeta/CD19-depleted stem cell transplant. The receptors originated from a male patient between 2 and 10 years old who had a stem cell transplant for acute lymphoblastic leukemia, so the T cells may come from the graft donor.

The chain couples TRBV15 to TRBJ2-3; 8 bases agree with TRBD1. The CDR3 covers 15 residues. J gave up 3 bases and V 1 base, and 3 bases lay outside the gene matches. Germline-derived CDR1 and CDR2 are LNHNV and YYDKDF (reference sequence). In DNA, the CDR3 is TGTGCCACCAGCAGAGGACAGGGGTTGACAGATACGCAGTATTTT. This encodes CATSRGQGLTDTQYF.

The chain uses TRBV10-2 and TRBJ2-3, with unresolved D. The CDR3 runs 15 residues. V was clipped by 2 bases and J by 4 bases, with 13 bases between them. Germline V lookup: CDR1 WSHSY, CDR2 SAAADI. CDR3 DNA sequence: TGCGCCAGCAGTGAGCGGCGTCCAGGCCCAGATACGCAGTATTTT. Translation gives CASSERRPGPDTQYF.

The J gene is TRBJ2-1, the V gene TRBV7-2, with 9 bases lining up with TRBD2. Germline V CDR1 and CDR2: SGHTA, FQGNSA. V was clipped by 2 bases and J by 8 bases; unmatched bases: 4. The length of the CDR3 is 14 residues. The CDR3 is CASSLSRGGDEQFF. The CDR3 coding sequence is TGTGCCAGCAGCTTATCGCGGGGGGGCGATGAGCAGTTCTTC.

The V call is TRBV12-3 or TRBV12-4, the J call TRBJ2-3; perhaps TRBD1 as D (7 bases). The CDR3 sequence is 16 residues long. V gave up 8 bases and J gave up 2 bases, with 20 bases separating them. For the CDR3, the DNA is TGTGCCAGCGGGGGGCCCGGGACAGCCAACACAGATACGCAGTATTTT. It translates to CASGGPGTANTDTQYF.